A single sample is the source of the 11 T cell receptor beta chains below, sequenced in a study of cytomegalovirus exposure and HLA in healthy donors. Amplification used 60 Vbeta primers and 13 Jbeta primers. Repertoires were generated with immunoSEQ multiplex PCR, while TCRdb's copy carries only in-frame clones and drops some. The data hold about 120,000 clones, with roughly 80% observed a single time. The sample comprised PBMCs. The receptors come from a man in his fifties or sixties in good health and CMV-seropositive.

The chain recombines TRBV19 with TRBJ1-5; 7 bases fit TRBD1. This CDR3 spans 14 amino acids. Germline CDR1 and CDR2: LNHDA and SQIVND (reference sequence). The V gene end was trimmed by 8 bases and the J gene end by 2 bases; junction bases not matched to a gene: 6. CDR3 amino acids: CASSAGGGNQPQHF. CDR3 nucleotide sequence: TGTGCCAGTTCTGCAGGGGGAGGCAATCAGCCCCAGCATTTT.

This chain joins TRBV4-1 and TRBJ1-5, with TRBD1 as a possible D gene (6 bases). Trimming took 0 bases from V and 0 from J, leaving 18 bases between them. Germline V gives CDR1 MGHRA, CDR2 YSYEKL. The CDR3 runs to 19 residues. In nucleotides, the CDR3 is TGCGCCAGCAGCCAAGATCCGGGCCAGGGGCTCAATAGCAATCAGCCCCAGCATTTT. Protein product: CASSQDPGQGLNSNQPQHF.

V and J are TRBV6-1 and TRBJ2-3; D not certain. Trimming took 6 bases from V and 2 from J, leaving 15 bases between them. Germline V gives CDR1 MNHNS, CDR2 SASEGT. The CDR3 consists of 15 residues. Here the CDR3 reads CASRPTPVFTDTQYF. CDR3 DNA: TGTGCCAGCAGGCCGACACCGGTTTTCACAGATACGCAGTATTTT.

This chain links TRBV4-1 with TRBJ1-2, with D maybe TRBD1 (6 bases). Trimming pared 0 bases from V and 6 bases from J, leaving 23 bases between. The CDR3 extends over 18 amino acids. Germline lookup yields CDR1 MGHRA and CDR2 YSYEKL. The CDR3 nucleotides are TGCGCCAGCAGCCAAGAAGTTCTTCAAGTGGGGGCAAAGAATGGCTACACCTTC. This sequence encodes CASSQEVLQVGAKNGYTF.

The chain links TRBV15 to TRBJ2-1; D is unclear. V lost 0 bases to trimming and J lost 0 bases, with 9 bases between them. The CDR3 has 16 amino acids. Looked up from germline, CDR1 is LNHNV and CDR2 is YYDKDF (reference sequence). CDR3 nucleotide sequence: TGTGCCACCAGCAGAGATGGAGCTCTCTCCTACAATGAGCAGTTCTTC. Translation gives CATSRDGALSYNEQFF.

This clone occurred once. The chain is built from TRBV7-9 and TRBJ2-2, with TRBD1 identical over 10 bases. Germline V gives CDR1 SEHNR, CDR2 FQNEAQ (reference sequence). The CDR3 consists of 15 residues. The junction had 6 bases not matched to a gene; V was cut back by 5 bases and J by 6 bases. The CDR3 sequence is CASSPGTGEAGELFF. Here the CDR3 DNA reads TGTGCCAGCAGCCCCGGGACAGGGGAGGCCGGGGAGCTGTTTTTT.

This clone appeared many times. The CDR3 DNA reads TGTGCCACACGACAAAGGGGCCAATCGAAAGGGTCTGAAGCTTTCTTT. It yields the protein CATRQRGQSKGSEAFF. V usage is TRBV9 and J usage is TRBJ1-1; tentative D call: TRBD1 (5 bases). CDR3 length equals 16 residues. Trimming cost V 9 bases and J 6 bases, with 27 bases left between them. Per the germline V gene, CDR1 is SGDLS and CDR2 is YYNGEE.

The chain couples TRBV10-2 to TRBJ2-3; D might be TRBD2 (6 bases). Germline V lookup: CDR1 WSHSY, CDR2 SAAADI. The V and J ends lost 0 bases and 2 bases respectively, with 18 bases between them. The CDR3 spans 18 residues. The CDR3 nucleotides read TGCGCCAGCAGTGAGTCCAGGACTACTAAACTTTCCACAGATACGCAGTATTTT. It yields the protein CASSESRTTKLSTDTQYF.

The rearrangement links TRBV11-2 to TRBJ1-6; TRBD1 matches 9 bases. Germline lookup yields CDR1 SGHAT and CDR2 FQNNGV. With 5 bases clipped from V and 7 bases from J, the junction kept 6 bases outside the gene matches. The CDR3 loop spans 15 amino acids. CDR3 nucleotides: TGTGCCAGCAGCGAGCGGGACAGGGTAAATTCACCCCTCCACTTT. Translation gives CASSERDRVNSPLHF.

In this sample, this clone turned up a few times. The chain combines TRBV10-1 with TRBJ2-5; possibly TRBD1 for D (6 bases). The germline CDR1 and CDR2 sequences are WNHNN and SYGVQD (reference sequence). V was clipped by 4 bases and J by 4 bases, with 19 bases between them. This CDR3 contains 16 residues. CDR3 protein: CASSGAQAGGGETQYF. The CDR3 DNA sequence: TGCGCCAGCAGTGGCGCACAGGCTGGGGGCGGAGAGACCCAGTACTTC.

This clone was seen a handful of times. The V and J genes are TRBV30 and TRBJ1-5; D may be TRBD1 (5 bases). The germline gives CDR1 GTSNPN, CDR2 SVGIG (reference sequence). Trimming removed 0 bases from V and 7 bases from J, with 19 bases in between. This CDR3 has 16 amino acids. CDR3 in amino acids: CAWSVPQTVNGQPQHF. CDR3 nucleotide sequence: TGTGCCTGGAGTGTACCCCAGACAGTCAACGGCCAGCCCCAGCATTTT.